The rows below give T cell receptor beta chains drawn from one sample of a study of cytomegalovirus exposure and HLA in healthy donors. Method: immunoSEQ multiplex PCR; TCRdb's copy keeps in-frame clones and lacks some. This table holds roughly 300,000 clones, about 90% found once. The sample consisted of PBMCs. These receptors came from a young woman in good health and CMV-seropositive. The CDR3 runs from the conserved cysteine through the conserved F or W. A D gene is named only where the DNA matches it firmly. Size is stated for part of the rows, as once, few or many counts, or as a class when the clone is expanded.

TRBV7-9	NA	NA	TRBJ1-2	TGTGCCAGCAGCTTTGGCCCACCAACCTATGGCTACACCTTC	CASSFGPPTYGYTF
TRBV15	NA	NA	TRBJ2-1	TGTGCCACCAGCCAAGCGGGCCCGTCCCATGAGCAGTTCTTC	CATSQAGPSHEQFF
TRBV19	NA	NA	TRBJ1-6	TGTGCCAGTAGTATAGATGCGGCCGCACCCCTCCACTTT	CASSIDAAAPLHF
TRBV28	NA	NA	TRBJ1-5	TGTGCCAGCAGTTTCGTGACCGTGAAGCAGCCCCAGCATTTT	CASSFVTVKQPQHF
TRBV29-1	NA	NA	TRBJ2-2	TGCAGCGTTGGACGGGGTGCCGGGGAGCTGTTTTTT	CSVGRGAGELFF
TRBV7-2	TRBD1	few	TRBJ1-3	TGTGCCAGCAGCTTAGGCGCAGGGGGCTCTGGAAACACCATATATTTT	CASSLGAGGSGNTIYF
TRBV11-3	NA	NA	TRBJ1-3	TGTGCCAGCAGCTTAGGGTTCGGAAACACCATATATTTT	CASSLGFGNTIYF
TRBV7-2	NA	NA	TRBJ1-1	TGTGCCAGCAGCTTAGACGGACGGAGCACTGAAGCTTTCTTT	CASSLDGRSTEAFF
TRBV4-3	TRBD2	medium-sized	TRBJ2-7	TGCGCCAGCAGCCAACGACTAGCGGAGGGGTACGAGCAGTACTTC	CASSQRLAEGYEQYF
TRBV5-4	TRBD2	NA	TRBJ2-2	TGTGCCACCCGCCCGGGCGGGAGCGGTAACACCGGGGAGCTGTTTTTT	CATRPGGSGNTGELFF
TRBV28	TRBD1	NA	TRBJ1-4	TGTGCCAGCAGTTTAAGGGGGACAGGGTATGAAAAACTGTTTTTT	CASSLRGTGYEKLFF
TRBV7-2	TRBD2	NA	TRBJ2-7	TGTGCCAGCAGCGCAAGGACTAGCGGGAGGGCTAGCTCCTACGAGCAGTACTTC	CASSARTSGRASSYEQYF
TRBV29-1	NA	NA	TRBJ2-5	TGCAGCGTTGAGCAGAGCCAAGAGACCCAGTACTTC	CSVEQSQETQYF
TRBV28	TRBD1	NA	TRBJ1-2	TGTGCCAGTCCGCCGCCGGGACAGGGCTTAGGTGGCTACACCTTC	CASPPPGQGLGGYTF
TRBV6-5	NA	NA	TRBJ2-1	TGTGCCAGCAGCCCTACCCAGGGTCACAATGAGCAGTTCTTC	CASSPTQGHNEQFF
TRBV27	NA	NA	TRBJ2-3	TGTGCCAGCAGTTCCCGCACAGATACGCAGTATTTT	CASSSRTDTQYF
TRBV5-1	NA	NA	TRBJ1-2	TGCGCCAGCAGCTTGGCGGCACAGGGTCAACCGGGGGGCTACACCTTC	CASSLAAQGQPGGYTF
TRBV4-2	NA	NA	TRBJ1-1	TGTGCCAGCAGCCAAGGATCGGGGGGCCACACTGAAGCTTTCTTT	CASSQGSGGHTEAFF
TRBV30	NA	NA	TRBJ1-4	TGTGCCTGGAGGGAGGGCAGGGAAAAACTGTTTTTT	CAWREGREKLFF
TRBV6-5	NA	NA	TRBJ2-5	TGTGCCAGCAGTTACGGCAGGACTCAAGAGACCCAGTACTTC	CASSYGRTQETQYF
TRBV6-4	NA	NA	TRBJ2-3	TGTGCCAGCAGCGAGAGGCCTAGCACAGATACGCAGTATTTT	CASSERPSTDTQYF
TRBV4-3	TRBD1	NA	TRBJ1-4	TGCGCCAGCAGCCAAGTAGGACAGGGGGGGAATGAAAAACTGTTTTTT	CASSQVGQGGNEKLFF
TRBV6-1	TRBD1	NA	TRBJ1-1	TGTGCCAGCAGTGACCCGGGACAGTACACTGAAGCTTTCTTT	CASSDPGQYTEAFF
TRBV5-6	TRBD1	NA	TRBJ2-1	TGTGCCAGCAGCTATGGGACAGGGGCCTACAATGAGCAGTTCTTC	CASSYGTGAYNEQFF
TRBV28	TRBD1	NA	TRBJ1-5	TGTGCCAGCAGTAAGACAGGGCACAATCAGCCCCAGCATTTT	CASSKTGHNQPQHF
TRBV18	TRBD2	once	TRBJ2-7	TGTGCCAGCTCAGAGCGGGGCCCCTCCTACGAGCAGTACTTC	CASSERGPSYEQYF
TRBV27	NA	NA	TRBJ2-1	TGTGCCAGCCGCCTCGATACACCCAACTCCTACAATGAGCAGTTCTTC	CASRLDTPNSYNEQFF
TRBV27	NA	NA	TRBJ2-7	TGTGCCAGCGGAGGGGCAGGGCAGCGGGAGCAGTACTTC	CASGGAGQREQYF